The 26 T cell receptor beta chains in this list originate from one sample, sequenced in a study of T cell responses to AZD1222 COVID-19 vaccine. TCRdb's copy holds only in-frame clones and misses some; the assay was immunoSEQ multiplex PCR. The table lists 200,000 to 250,000 clones, approximately 94% of them singletons. This material consisted of peripheral blood, taken on day 0 of MenACWY control vaccination. The receptors here all came from an adult in good health.

The chain employs TRBV4-2 and TRBJ2-2; maybe TRBD2 (6 bases). CDR1 is LGHNA and CDR2 is YNFKEQ in the germline V gene. Between the trimmed V and J ends, which lost 0 bases and 6 bases, there was a span of 17 bases. This CDR3 has 17 residues. The CDR3 DNA reads TGTGCCAGCAGCCAAGACGTACGGCGGGGTATGGCCGGGGAGCTGTTTTTT. Its protein product is CASSQDVRRGMAGELFF.

The V call is TRBV27, the J call TRBJ1-1; D gene uncertain. Germline V gene sequence: CDR1 MNHEY, CDR2 SMNVEV (reference sequence). This CDR3 contains 14 residues. Trimming took 0 bases from V and 4 from J, leaving 9 bases between them. The CDR3 sequence is CASSLSGRITEAFF. The DNA of the CDR3 is TGTGCCAGCAGTTTATCAGGACGGATCACTGAAGCTTTCTTT.

The chain combines TRBV5-4 with TRBJ1-3; no clear D gene. V gave up 4 bases and J gave up 0 bases, with 14 bases separating them. Germline V gene sequence: CDR1 SGHNT, CDR2 YYREEE (reference sequence). CDR3 length: 16 residues. DNA for the CDR3: TGTGCCAGCAGCCCAACGCCGGGAATCTCTGGAAACACCATATATTTT. Translation gives CASSPTPGISGNTIYF.

This sequence joins TRBV7-2 and TRBJ1-1; D not resolved. CDR3 size: 14 residues. Looked up from germline, CDR1 is SGHTA and CDR2 is FQGNSA. V lost 2 bases and J 0 bases, leaving 7 bases between the germline ends. The CDR3 here is CASSLRRMNTEAFF. The CDR3 DNA reads TGTGCCAGCAGCTTAAGGAGAATGAACACTGAAGCTTTCTTT.

The chain uses TRBV18 and TRBJ2-1; unclear D gene. Trimming took off 3 bases at V and 1 base at J, with 7 bases between the two ends. Germline loops: CDR1 KGHSH, CDR2 LQKENI. The CDR3 extends over 14 amino acids. For the CDR3, the DNA is TGTGCCAGCTCACCGGCATATTCCTACAATGAGCAGTTCTTC. Encoded protein: CASSPAYSYNEQFF.

The CDR3 protein is CASSQGRLNRAGSYNSPLHF. CDR3 in DNA: TGTGCCAGCAGCCAAGGGCGACTAAACAGGGCGGGATCCTATAATTCACCCCTCCACTTT. The chain has TRBV4-2 and TRBJ1-6, with a weak D call TRBD1 (6 bases). The ends were cut back, 1 base at V and 1 base at J, with 20 bases in the middle. The CDR3 covers 20 residues. The V gene's germline CDR1 is LGHNA and CDR2 YNFKEQ.

This chain joins TRBV4-1 and TRBJ1-6; TRBD1 matches at 9 bases. With V trimmed by 2 bases and J by 8 bases, 7 bases remained unmatched. The germline CDR1 and CDR2 sequences are MGHRA and YSYEKL. The CDR3 is 16 amino acids. CDR3 nucleotide sequence: TGCGCCAGCAGCCAACGTGGGGACAGGGAGTATTCACCCCTCCACTTT. This encodes CASSQRGDREYSPLHF.

This sequence joins TRBV3-1 (or the pseudogene TRBV3-2) and TRBJ1-1; a possible D gene is TRBD1 (5 bases). Per germline, CDR1 LGHDT and CDR2 YNNKEL (reference sequence). The CDR3 is 15 amino acids. Trimming removed 6 bases from V and 4 bases from J, with 18 bases in between. CDR3: CASSPGFGAGTEAFF. The CDR3 nucleotides are TGTGCCAGCAGTCCCGGATTCGGGGCTGGCACTGAAGCTTTCTTT.

The rearrangement joins TRBV7-8 to TRBJ1-3; D remains unclear. Germline lookup yields CDR1 SGHVS and CDR2 FQNEAQ. V lost 2 bases, J lost 1 base, and 6 bases lay in between. The CDR3 length is 14 residues. The CDR3 region is CASSLSASGNTIYF. The CDR3 DNA is TGTGCCAGCAGCTTATCGGCTTCTGGAAACACCATATATTTT.

The V gene is TRBV19, the J gene TRBJ1-5; 7 bases map to TRBD1. V was pared by 3 bases and J by 3 bases, with 5 bases of the junction left unmatched. CDR1 LNHDA and CDR2 SQIVND come from the germline V gene (reference sequence). The CDR3 loop spans 15 amino acids. CDR3 residues: CASSMWDSDNQPQHF. The CDR3 DNA reads TGTGCCAGTAGTATGTGGGACAGCGACAATCAGCCCCAGCATTTT.

Regarding this clone: Additional DNA sequences in this sample encode the identical CDR3. The chain couples TRBV27 to TRBJ1-1; D ambiguous. The V end lost 2 bases, the J end lost 1 base, and 5 bases lay between the germline ends. From germline, CDR1 is MNHEY and CDR2 SMNVEV (reference sequence). The CDR3 spans 13 residues. CDR3 region: CASSLRGNTEAFF. The CDR3 coding sequence is TGTGCCAGCAGTTTACGGGGGAACACTGAAGCTTTCTTT.

The chain combines TRBV3-1 (or the pseudogene TRBV3-2) with TRBJ2-3; 10 nucleotides align to TRBD2. V was clipped by 1 base and J by 13 bases; unmatched bases: 11. Germline assignment: CDR1 LGHDT and CDR2 YNNKEL (reference sequence). This CDR3 is 15 amino acids long. The CDR3 region is CASSQGPQGAGGKYF. The CDR3 DNA follows: TGTGCCAGCAGCCAAGGCCCACAGGGAGCGGGGGGGAAGTATTTT.

This clone was seen just once. The rearrangement links TRBV5-1 to TRBJ1-1; tentatively, D is TRBD1 (5 bases). Germline V gene sequence: CDR1 SGHRS, CDR2 YFSETQ. This CDR3 has 16 amino acids. V dropped 1 base and J dropped 2 bases, with 15 bases sitting between them. CDR3 in DNA: TGCGCCAGCAGCTTGTCAGGGCTTGGGATTAACACTGAAGCTTTCTTT. It specifies CASSLSGLGINTEAFF.

The chain is built from TRBV12-3 or TRBV12-4 and TRBJ1-6; D is unresolved. Trimming took off 4 bases at V and 7 bases at J, with 5 bases between the two ends. The CDR3 spans 12 residues. The CDR3 loop is CASSSANSPLHF. The CDR3 coding sequence is TGTGCCAGCAGTTCCGCGAATTCACCCCTCCACTTT.

Here the CDR3 reads CATSDSTPPGGRGYGYTF. As DNA, the CDR3 is TGTGCCACCAGTGATTCTACCCCGCCCGGGGGAAGGGGCTATGGCTACACCTTC. The chain is built from TRBV24-1 and TRBJ1-2; D might be TRBD1 (5 bases). The CDR3 is 18 amino acids. V lost 2 bases to trimming and J lost 4 bases, with 22 bases between them. Germline assignment: CDR1 KGHDR and CDR2 SFDVKD.

This chain uses TRBV11-1 with TRBJ2-5; a weak D match, TRBD2 (5 bases). The CDR3 runs 15 residues. Looked up from germline, CDR1 is SGHAT and CDR2 is FQDESV (reference sequence). The germline V and J ends were trimmed by 5 bases and 4 bases, with 17 bases remaining between them. CDR3 DNA: TGTGCCAGCAGCGGGAGCTATGGATGGAGAGAGACCCAGTACTTC. Translated: CASSGSYGWRETQYF.

The J gene is TRBJ2-3, the V gene TRBV5-1; D could derive from TRBD1 or TRBD2 (5 bases each). Germline values: CDR1 SGHRS, CDR2 YFSETQ. This CDR3 has 15 amino acids. V lost 5 bases and J lost 1, with 14 bases in between. Written as DNA, the CDR3 is TGCGCCAGCAGATCGCCGGGACGTCGCACAGATACGCAGTATTTT. Its translation is CASRSPGRRTDTQYF.

The chain combines TRBV7-2 with TRBJ2-3; the D gene is possibly TRBD1 (6 bases). The CDR3 is 13 residues long. Trimming stripped 5 bases from V and 3 bases from J, with 9 bases between. CDR1 is SGHTA and CDR2 is FQGNSA in the germline V gene. The CDR3 DNA follows: TGTGCCAGCAGCCGTAGGGGGACAGATACGCAGTATTTT. This translates into CASSRRGTDTQYF.

This clone was observed a single time. A read error may produce the germline difference seen at one junction end. The genes are TRBV3-1 (or the pseudogene TRBV3-2) and TRBJ2-3, with unresolved D. The germline CDR1 and CDR2 sequences are LGHDT and YNNKEL (reference sequence). The CDR3 length is 11 residues. The CDR3 nucleotides read TGTGCCAGCACCCAACAAGATACGCAGTATTTT. Its protein product is CASTQQDTQYF.

CDR3 coding DNA: TGTGCCAGCAGCTTGGGGACAGGTGGAGTATATGGCTACACCTTC. This translates into CASSLGTGGVYGYTF. The gene calls are TRBV5-4 and TRBJ1-2; TRBD1 matches at 7 bases. V lost 0 bases and J lost 5; bases outside the gene matches: 7. Germline V gene sequence: CDR1 SGHNT, CDR2 YYREEE (reference sequence). The CDR3 contains 15 residues.

This clone was recorded once. The chain is built from TRBV7-2 and TRBJ1-2; D not resolved. V lost 5 bases and J lost 2, with 15 bases in between. The CDR3 has 15 amino acids. Germline lookup yields CDR1 SGHTA and CDR2 FQGNSA. This chain's CDR3 is CASSLSLAGNYGYTF. The CDR3 nucleotides are TGTGCCAGCAGCCTATCCCTCGCCGGGAACTATGGCTACACCTTC.

As concerns this clone: The same CDR3 is also encoded by other DNA sequences in this sample. The chain has TRBV12-3 or TRBV12-4 and TRBJ1-2; D ambiguous. The CDR3 extends over 12 amino acids. Trimming removed 2 bases from V and 7 bases from J, with 8 bases in between. CDR3 nucleotides: TGTGCCAGCAGTTTACCGGGAAGTGGCTACACCTTC. Amino acids: CASSLPGSGYTF.

The rearrangement links TRBV9 to TRBJ2-3, with 9 bases fitting TRBD1. CDR3 size: 15 residues. Germline CDR1 and CDR2: SGDLS and YYNGEE. After removal of 2 bases from V and 0 bases from J, the junction contained 1 base not matched to a gene. The CDR3 loop is CASSVGQGSTDTQYF. CDR3 coding DNA: TGTGCCAGCAGCGTGGGACAGGGAAGCACAGATACGCAGTATTTT.

The V call is TRBV7-6, the J call TRBJ1-3; 7 positions match TRBD1. Germline-derived CDR1 and CDR2 are SGHVS and FNYEAQ. The CDR3 has 14 residues. V lost 1 base to trimming and J lost 8 bases; unmatched junction nucleotides: 5. This CDR3 reads CASSLVGQRDTIYF. Here the CDR3 DNA reads TGTGCCAGCAGCTTAGTGGGACAGCGAGACACCATATATTTT.

This clone was seen just once. The chain's CDR3 is CASSLGPQSVRFF. CDR3 in DNA: TGTGCCAGCAGCTTAGGGCCTCAAAGCGTACGGTTCTTC. V and J are TRBV11-2 and TRBJ2-1; D is uncertain. Germline V lookup: CDR1 SGHAT, CDR2 FQNNGV. The V and J ends lost 1 base and 15 bases respectively, with 16 bases between them. The CDR3 loop spans 13 amino acids.

This rearrangement joins TRBV7-9 to TRBJ1-1; TRBD1 aligns across 8 bases. Germline values: CDR1 SEHNR, CDR2 FQNEAQ (reference sequence). The V gene end was trimmed by 7 bases and the J gene end by 7 bases; junction bases not matched to a gene: 14. The CDR3 is 15 residues long. This CDR3 is CASISFRTGKDEAFF. In DNA, the CDR3 is TGTGCCAGCATCAGCTTTAGGACAGGGAAAGATGAAGCTTTCTTT.